The following is a TCR beta chain sequence with its context. Its antigen is as yet unknown. Sequencing used immunoSEQ multiplex PCR; TCRdb keeps in-frame clones, though not all of them. The data contain around 2,000,000 clones, about 92% of them singletons. CD45RO-negative, CCR7-positively selected cells formed the naive CD8 fraction, excluding terminally differentiated effector memory CD45RA+ cells. This entry is derived from a study of shared clonotypes between healthy human individuals. The ends were cut back, 5 bases at V and 2 bases at J, with 15 bases in the middle. This CDR3 region has 15 residues. Germline assignment: CDR1 SGHVS and CDR2 FQNEAQ. Study outcomes and limitations: Measured sharing among donors was expected to vary with sequencing depth.

The sample was naive CD8+ T cells from PBMCs. The genes are TRBV7-8 and TRBJ2-5, with D unresolved. The sequence was collected from a man younger than 35 in good health. Some clones in this sample may be carry-over from other donors' samples. The CDR3 region is CASSPGRRRQETQYF. In DNA, the CDR3 is TGTGCCAGCAGCCCAGGACGGCGAAGACAAGAGACCCAGTACTTC.